This entry describes one T cell receptor beta chain. The data originate from a study of T cell changes during pregnancy in multiple sclerosis. The CDR3 extends over 14 amino acids. CDR1 MNHNY and CDR2 SVGAGI come from the germline V gene (reference sequence). V lost 7 bases, J lost 0 bases, and 6 bases stayed unmatched. Sequenced by immunoSEQ multiplex PCR; TCRdb stores in-frame clones only, minus some. This table has around 88,000 clones, 92% appearing once. The genes are TRBV6-6 and TRBJ2-7; 7 positions agree with TRBD1. This TCR came from a female donor in good health, enrolled as a control in a pregnancy study. Specimen: peripheral blood, collected after pregnancy. CDR3: CASIKGDSSYEQYF. Written as DNA, the CDR3 is TGTGCCAGCATCAAGGGGGACAGCTCCTACGAGCAGTACTTC.